Described below is a single T cell receptor beta chain sequence and its context. Antigen specificity is unknown. The CDR3 length is 15 residues. The V gene end was trimmed by 4 bases and the J gene end by 4 bases; junction bases not matched to a gene: 8. In germline, CDR1 is SGHTA, CDR2 FQGNSA. This sample stems from a study of T-cell reconstitution after alpha-beta-depleted transplantation in children. Findings and limits, study-wide: Surviving recipient T cells and thymic progenitors underlay high day-60 TCRbeta diversity in some patients.

TCRbeta library preparation incorporated unique molecular identifiers. TCRdb reprocessed the PCR reads with MiXCR, giving one entry per CDR3 protein. The data contain approximately 220,000 distinct CDR3 sequences, roughly 18% of them singletons. The V and J genes are TRBV7-2 and TRBJ2-7; 9 bases are a match to TRBD1. The sample consisted of PBMCs, mostly from graft donor cells, taken 360 days after TCRalphabeta/CD19-depleted stem cell transplant. The source is a male patient between 2 and 9 years old who had a stem cell transplant for acute lymphoblastic leukemia, so the T cells may come from the graft donor. This CDR3 reads CASSSGTGLGYEQYF. The CDR3 nucleotides read TGTGCCAGCAGCTCAGGGACAGGGTTAGGTTACGAGCAGTACTTC.